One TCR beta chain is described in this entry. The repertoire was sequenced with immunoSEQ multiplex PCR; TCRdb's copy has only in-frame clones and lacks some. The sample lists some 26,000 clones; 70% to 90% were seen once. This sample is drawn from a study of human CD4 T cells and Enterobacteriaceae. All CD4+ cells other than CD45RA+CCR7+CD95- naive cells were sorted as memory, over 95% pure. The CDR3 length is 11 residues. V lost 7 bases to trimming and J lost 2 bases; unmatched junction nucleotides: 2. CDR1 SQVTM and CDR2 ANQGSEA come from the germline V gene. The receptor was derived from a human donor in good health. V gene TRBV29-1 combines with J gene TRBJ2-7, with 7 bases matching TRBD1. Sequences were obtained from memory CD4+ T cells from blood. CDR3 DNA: TGCAGCGGTGGGACAGCCTACGAGCAGTACTTC. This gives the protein CSGGTAYEQYF.